Shown below are 2 T cell receptor beta chains from a single sample sequenced in a study of T cell changes during pregnancy in multiple sclerosis. TCRdb keeps only in-frame clones here, not all; method: immunoSEQ multiplex PCR. The sample includes some 40,000 clones, 90% to 95% of them seen just once. This material consisted of CD4+ T cells from peripheral blood mononuclear cells, taken in the third trimester of pregnancy. The receptors originated from a female donor in good health, enrolled as a control in a pregnancy study.

The V call is TRBV2, the J call TRBJ1-5; 10 bases are shared with TRBD1. V gave up 6 bases and J gave up 7 bases; unmatched junction bases: 9. This CDR3 has 15 residues. Germline loops: CDR1 SNHLY, CDR2 FYNNEI. The CDR3 here is CASSGGQGKGQPQHF. The CDR3 DNA reads as TGTGCCAGCAGCGGGGGACAGGGGAAGGGGCAGCCCCAGCATTTT.

Here the CDR3 reads CASNQALGDTEAFF. CDR3 DNA sequence: TGTGCCAGCAACCAGGCCCTAGGGGACACTGAAGCTTTCTTT. This chain connects TRBV21-1 to TRBJ1-1; the table's TRBD1 call for D was not verified on the DNA. TRBV21-1 represents a pseudogene. This CDR3 has 14 amino acids.